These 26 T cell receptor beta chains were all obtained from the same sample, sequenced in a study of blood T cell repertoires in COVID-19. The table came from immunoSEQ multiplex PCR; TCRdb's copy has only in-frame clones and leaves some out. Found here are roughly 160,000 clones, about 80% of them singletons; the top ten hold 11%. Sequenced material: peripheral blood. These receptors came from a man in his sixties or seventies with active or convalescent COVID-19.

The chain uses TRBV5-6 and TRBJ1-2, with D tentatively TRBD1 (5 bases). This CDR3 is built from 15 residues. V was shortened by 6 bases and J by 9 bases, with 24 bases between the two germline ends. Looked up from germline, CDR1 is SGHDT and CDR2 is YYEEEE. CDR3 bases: TGTGCCAGCATCCGGGAAGGAGGGGCTGGCGTGAGCTACACCTTC. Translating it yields CASIREGGAGVSYTF.

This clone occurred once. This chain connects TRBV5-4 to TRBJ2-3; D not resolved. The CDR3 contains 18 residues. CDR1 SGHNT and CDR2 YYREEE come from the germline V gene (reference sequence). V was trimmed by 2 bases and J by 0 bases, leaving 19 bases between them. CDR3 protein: CASSFLLTHADSTDTQYF. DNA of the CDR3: TGTGCCAGCAGCTTTTTGTTGACTCACGCGGATAGCACAGATACGCAGTATTTT.

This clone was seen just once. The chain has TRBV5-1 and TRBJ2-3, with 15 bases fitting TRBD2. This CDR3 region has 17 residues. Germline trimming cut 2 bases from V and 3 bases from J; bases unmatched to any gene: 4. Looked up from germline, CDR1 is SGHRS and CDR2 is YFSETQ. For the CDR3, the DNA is TGCGCCAGCAGCTTCTCTGGACTAGCGGGAGGGACAGATACGCAGTATTTT. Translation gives CASSFSGLAGGTDTQYF.

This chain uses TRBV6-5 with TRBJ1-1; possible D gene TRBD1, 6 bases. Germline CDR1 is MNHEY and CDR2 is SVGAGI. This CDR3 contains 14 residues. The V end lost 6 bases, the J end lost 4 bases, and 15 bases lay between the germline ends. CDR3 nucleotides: TGTGCCAGCAGGCGACAGGCCTCCGGCACTGAAGCTTTCTTT. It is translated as CASRRQASGTEAFF.

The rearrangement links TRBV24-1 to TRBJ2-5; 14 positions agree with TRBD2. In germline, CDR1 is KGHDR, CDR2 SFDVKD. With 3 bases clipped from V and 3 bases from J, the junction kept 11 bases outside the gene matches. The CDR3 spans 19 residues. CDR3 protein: CATSDPTPRGLAGEETQYF. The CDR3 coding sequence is TGTGCCACCAGTGATCCGACGCCACGGGGACTAGCGGGAGAAGAGACCCAGTACTTC.

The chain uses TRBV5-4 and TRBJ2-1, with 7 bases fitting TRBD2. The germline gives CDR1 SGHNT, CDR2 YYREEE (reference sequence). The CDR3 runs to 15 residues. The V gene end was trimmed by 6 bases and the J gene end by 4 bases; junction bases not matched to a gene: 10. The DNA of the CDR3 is TGTGCCAGCACCTCTGCCGCGGGAGCATACAATGAGCAGTTCTTC. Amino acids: CASTSAAGAYNEQFF.

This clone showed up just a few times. CDR3 sequence reads: CASSLFGGTNTEAFF. Written as DNA, the CDR3 is TGTGCCAGCAGCTTATTTGGGGGGACCAACACTGAAGCTTTCTTT. The chain carries TRBV7-9 and TRBJ1-1; perhaps TRBD1 as D (5 bases). The V end lost 2 bases, the J end lost 2 bases, and 12 bases lay between the germline ends. The CDR3 has 15 residues. The germline CDR1 and CDR2 sequences are SEHNR and FQNEAQ (reference sequence).

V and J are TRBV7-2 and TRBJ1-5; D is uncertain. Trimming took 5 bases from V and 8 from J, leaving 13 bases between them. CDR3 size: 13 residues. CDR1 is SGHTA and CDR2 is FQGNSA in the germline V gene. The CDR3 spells CASSLGGPEPQHF. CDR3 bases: TGTGCCAGCAGCCTAGGCGGGCCGGAGCCCCAGCATTTT.

DNA for the CDR3: TGTGCCAGCAAAGCTCAGGGGTGGCAAGAGACCCAGTACTTC. Protein product: CASKAQGWQETQYF. The chain is built from TRBV27 and TRBJ2-5, with a weak D call TRBD1 (6 bases). The germline CDR1 and CDR2 sequences are MNHEY and SMNVEV (reference sequence). The CDR3 has 14 residues. V was cut by 7 bases and J by 2 bases, with 14 bases left in between.

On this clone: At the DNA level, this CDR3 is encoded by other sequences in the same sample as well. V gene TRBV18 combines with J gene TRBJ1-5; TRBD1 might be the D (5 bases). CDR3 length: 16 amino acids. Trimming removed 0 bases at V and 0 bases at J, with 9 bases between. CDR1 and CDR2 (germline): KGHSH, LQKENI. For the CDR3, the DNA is TGTGCCAGCTCACCACCAGGGGTCTATAGCAATCAGCCCCAGCATTTT. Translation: CASSPPGVYSNQPQHF.

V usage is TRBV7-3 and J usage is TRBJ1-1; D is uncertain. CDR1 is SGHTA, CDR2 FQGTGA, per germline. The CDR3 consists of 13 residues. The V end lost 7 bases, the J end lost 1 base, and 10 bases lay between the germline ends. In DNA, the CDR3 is TGTGCCAGCACCAAACAGAGGAACACTGAAGCTTTCTTT. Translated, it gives CASTKQRNTEAFF.

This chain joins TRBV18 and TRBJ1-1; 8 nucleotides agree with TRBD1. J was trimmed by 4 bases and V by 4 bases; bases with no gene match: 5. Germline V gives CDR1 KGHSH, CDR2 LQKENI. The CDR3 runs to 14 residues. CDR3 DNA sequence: TGTGCCAGCTCACTTAAGACAGGGGTCACTGAAGCTTTCTTT. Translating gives CASSLKTGVTEAFF.

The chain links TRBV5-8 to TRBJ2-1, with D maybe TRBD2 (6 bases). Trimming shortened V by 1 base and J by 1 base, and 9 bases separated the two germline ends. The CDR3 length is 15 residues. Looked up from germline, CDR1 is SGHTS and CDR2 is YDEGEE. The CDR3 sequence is CASSLSRGSYNEQFF. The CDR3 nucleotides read TGTGCCAGCAGCTTGTCTCGGGGGTCCTACAATGAGCAGTTCTTC. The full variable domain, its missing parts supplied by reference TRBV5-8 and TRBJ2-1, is EAGVTQSPTHLIKTRGQQATLRCSPISGHTSVYWYQQALGLGLQFLLWYDEGEERNRGNFPPRFSGRQFPNYSSELNVNALELEDSALYLCASSLSRGSYNEQFFGPGTRLTVL.

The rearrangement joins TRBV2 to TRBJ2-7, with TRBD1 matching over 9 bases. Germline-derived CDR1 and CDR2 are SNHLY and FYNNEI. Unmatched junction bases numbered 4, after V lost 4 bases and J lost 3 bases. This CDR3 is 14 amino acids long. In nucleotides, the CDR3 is TGTGCCAGCAGTGGGACAGGGGCCCTCTACGAGCAGTACTTC. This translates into CASSGTGALYEQYF.

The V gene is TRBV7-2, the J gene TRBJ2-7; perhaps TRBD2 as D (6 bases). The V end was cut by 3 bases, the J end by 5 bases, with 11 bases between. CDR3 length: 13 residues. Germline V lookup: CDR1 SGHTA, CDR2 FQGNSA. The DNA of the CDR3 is TGTGCCAGCAGCTTTAGAGGAGGGAACGAGCAGTACTTC. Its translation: CASSFRGGNEQYF. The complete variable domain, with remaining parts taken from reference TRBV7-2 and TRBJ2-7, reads GAGVSQSPSNKVTEKGKDVELRCDPISGHTALYWYRQSLGQGLEFLIYFQGNSAPDKSGLPSDRFSAERTGGSVSTLTIQRTQQEDSAVYLCASSFRGGNEQYFGPGTRLTVT.

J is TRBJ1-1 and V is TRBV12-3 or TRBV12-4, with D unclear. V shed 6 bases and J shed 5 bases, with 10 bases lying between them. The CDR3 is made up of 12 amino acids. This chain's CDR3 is CASSLRRTEAFF. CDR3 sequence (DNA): TGTGCCAGCAGCCTTCGGCGGACTGAAGCTTTCTTT.

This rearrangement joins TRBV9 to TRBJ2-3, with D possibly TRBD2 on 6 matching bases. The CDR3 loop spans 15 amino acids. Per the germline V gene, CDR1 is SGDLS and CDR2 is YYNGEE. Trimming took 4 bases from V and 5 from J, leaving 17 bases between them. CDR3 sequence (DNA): TGTGCCAGCAGCTCGCCGGGAGCTGTAGAAGATACGCAGTATTTT. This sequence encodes CASSSPGAVEDTQYF. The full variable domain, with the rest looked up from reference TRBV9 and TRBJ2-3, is DSGVTQTPKHLITATGQRVTLRCSPRSGDLSVYWYQQSLDQGLQFLIQYYNGEERAKGNILERFSAQQFPDLHSELNLSSLELGDSALYFCASSSPGAVEDTQYFGPGTRLTVL.

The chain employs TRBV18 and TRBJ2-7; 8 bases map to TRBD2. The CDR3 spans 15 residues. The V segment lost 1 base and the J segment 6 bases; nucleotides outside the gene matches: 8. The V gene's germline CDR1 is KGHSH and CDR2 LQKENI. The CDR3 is CASSPRASGSSEQYF. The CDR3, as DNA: TGTGCCAGCTCACCACGAGCCAGCGGGAGTAGCGAGCAGTACTTC.

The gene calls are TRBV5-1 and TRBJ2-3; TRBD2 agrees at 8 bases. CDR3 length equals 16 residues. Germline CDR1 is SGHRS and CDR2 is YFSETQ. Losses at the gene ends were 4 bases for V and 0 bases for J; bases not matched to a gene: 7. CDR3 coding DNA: TGCGCCAGCAGCAGGGGTAGCGGGGAGAGCACAGATACGCAGTATTTT. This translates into CASSRGSGESTDTQYF.

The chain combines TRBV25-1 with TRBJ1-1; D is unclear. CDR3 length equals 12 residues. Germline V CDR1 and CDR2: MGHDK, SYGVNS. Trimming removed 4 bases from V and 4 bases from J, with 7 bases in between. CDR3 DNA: TGTGCCAGCAGTGGTTATAGCACTGAAGCTTTCTTT. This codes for CASSGYSTEAFF.

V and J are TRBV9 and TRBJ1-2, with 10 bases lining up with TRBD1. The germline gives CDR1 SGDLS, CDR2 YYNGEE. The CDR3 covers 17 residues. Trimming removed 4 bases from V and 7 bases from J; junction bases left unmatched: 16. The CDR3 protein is CASSPRDRGSLGGGYTF. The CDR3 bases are TGTGCCAGCAGCCCCAGGGACAGGGGTAGCCTGGGAGGTGGCTACACCTTC.

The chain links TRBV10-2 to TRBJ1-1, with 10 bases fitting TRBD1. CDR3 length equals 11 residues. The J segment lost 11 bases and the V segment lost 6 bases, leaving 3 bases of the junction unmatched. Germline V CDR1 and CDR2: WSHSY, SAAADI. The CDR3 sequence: CASSGQGGAFF. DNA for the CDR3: TGCGCCAGCAGCGGACAGGGGGGGGCTTTCTTT.

CDR3 sequence reads: CASSPGGGEQYF. Written as DNA, the CDR3 is TGTGCCAGCAGCCCCGGGGGGGGCGAGCAGTACTTC. The V gene is TRBV12-3 or TRBV12-4, the J gene TRBJ2-7, with 8 positions matching TRBD2. The CDR3 is 12 amino acids. Trimming at V came to 6 bases and at J to 6 bases, leaving 4 bases not matched to a gene.

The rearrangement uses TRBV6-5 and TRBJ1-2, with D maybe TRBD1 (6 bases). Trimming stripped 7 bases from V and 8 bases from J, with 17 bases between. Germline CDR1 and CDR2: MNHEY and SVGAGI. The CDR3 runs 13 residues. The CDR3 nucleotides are TGTGCCAGCACCACAGGGTTATCGAGGGGCTACACCTTC. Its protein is CASTTGLSRGYTF.

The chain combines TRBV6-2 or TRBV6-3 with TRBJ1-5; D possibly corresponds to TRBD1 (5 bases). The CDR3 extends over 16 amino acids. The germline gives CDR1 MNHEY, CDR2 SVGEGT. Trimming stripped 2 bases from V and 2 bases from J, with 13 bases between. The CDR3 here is CASSYRVGDGNQPQHF. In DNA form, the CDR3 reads TGTGCCAGCAGTTACAGGGTAGGGGATGGCAATCAGCCCCAGCATTTT.

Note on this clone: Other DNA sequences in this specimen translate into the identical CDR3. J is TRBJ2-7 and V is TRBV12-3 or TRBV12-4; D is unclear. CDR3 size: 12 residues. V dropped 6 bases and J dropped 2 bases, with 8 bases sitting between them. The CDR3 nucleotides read TGTGCCAGCAGCCCTCGGGCCTACGAGCAGTACTTC. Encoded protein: CASSPRAYEQYF.